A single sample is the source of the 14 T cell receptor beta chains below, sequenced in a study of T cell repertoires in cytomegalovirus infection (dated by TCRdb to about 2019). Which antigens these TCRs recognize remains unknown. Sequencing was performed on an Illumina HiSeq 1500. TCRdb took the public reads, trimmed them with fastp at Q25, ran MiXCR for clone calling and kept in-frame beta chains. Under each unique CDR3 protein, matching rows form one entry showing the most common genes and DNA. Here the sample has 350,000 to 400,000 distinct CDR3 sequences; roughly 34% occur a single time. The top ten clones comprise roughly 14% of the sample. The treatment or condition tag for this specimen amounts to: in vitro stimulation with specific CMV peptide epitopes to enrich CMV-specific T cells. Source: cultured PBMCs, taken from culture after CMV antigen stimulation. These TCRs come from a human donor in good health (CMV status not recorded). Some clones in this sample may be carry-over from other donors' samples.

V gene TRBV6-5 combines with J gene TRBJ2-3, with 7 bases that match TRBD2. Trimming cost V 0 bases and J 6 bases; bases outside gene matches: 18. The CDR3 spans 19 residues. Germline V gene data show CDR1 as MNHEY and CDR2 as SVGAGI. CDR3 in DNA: TGTGCCAGCAGTTACTCAGGCGGTTCTAGCGGATTGGGGACGGATACGCAGTATTTT. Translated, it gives CASSYSGGSSGLGTDTQYF.

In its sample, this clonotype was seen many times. Written as DNA, the CDR3 is TGTGCCAGCAGCTTAAGAGCGGGAGCCGCAGATACGCAGTATTTT. Residues: CASSLRAGAADTQYF. J is TRBJ2-3 and V is TRBV7-2, with 8 bases identical to TRBD2. With 2 bases clipped from V and 4 bases from J, the junction kept 5 bases outside the gene matches. This CDR3 has 15 amino acids. Germline CDR1 is SGHTA and CDR2 is FQGNSA.

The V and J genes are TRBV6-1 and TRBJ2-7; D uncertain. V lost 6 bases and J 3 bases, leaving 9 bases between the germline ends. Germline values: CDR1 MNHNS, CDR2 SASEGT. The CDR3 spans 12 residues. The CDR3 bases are TGTGCCAGCAGGGGCCGGATCTACGAGCAGTACTTC. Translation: CASRGRIYEQYF.

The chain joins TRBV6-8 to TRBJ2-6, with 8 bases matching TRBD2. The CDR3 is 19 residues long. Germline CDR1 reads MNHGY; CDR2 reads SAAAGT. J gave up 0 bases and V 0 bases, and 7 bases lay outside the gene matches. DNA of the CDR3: TGTGCCAGCAGTTACTCGACATTAGCGGGAAGCTCTGGGGCCAACGTCCTGACTTTC. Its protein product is CASSYSTLAGSSGANVLTF.

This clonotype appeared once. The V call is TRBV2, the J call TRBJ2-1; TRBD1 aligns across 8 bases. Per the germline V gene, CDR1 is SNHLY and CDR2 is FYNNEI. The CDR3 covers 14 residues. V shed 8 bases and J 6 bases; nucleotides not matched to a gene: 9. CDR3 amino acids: CASRLGQDINEQFF. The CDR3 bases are TGTGCCAGCCGATTGGGACAGGATATCAATGAGCAGTTCTTC.

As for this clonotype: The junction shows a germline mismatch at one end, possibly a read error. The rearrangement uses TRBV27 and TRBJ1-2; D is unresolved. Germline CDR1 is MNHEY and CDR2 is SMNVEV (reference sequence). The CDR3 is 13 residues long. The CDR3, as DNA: TGTGCCAGCAGTTTGACCCGCGCGAATGGCTACAACTTC. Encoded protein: CASSLTRANGYNF.

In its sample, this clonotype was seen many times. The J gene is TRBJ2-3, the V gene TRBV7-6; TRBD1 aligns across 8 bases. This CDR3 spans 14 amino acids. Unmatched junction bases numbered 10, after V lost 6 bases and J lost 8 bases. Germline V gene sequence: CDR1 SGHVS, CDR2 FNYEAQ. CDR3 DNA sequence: TGTGCCAGCAGTCCTGGACAGGGAAGGGGTACGCAGTATTTT. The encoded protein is CASSPGQGRGTQYF.

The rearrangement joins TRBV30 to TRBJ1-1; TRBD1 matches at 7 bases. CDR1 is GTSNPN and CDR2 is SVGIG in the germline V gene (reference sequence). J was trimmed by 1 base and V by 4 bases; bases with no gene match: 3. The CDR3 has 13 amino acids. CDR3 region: CAWTKGANTEAFF. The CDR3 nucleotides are TGTGCCTGGACAAAGGGGGCGAACACTGAAGCTTTCTTT.

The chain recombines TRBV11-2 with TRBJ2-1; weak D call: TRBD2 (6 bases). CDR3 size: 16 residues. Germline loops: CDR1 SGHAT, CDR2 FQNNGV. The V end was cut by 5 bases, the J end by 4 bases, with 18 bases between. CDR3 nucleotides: TGTGCCAGCAGCCAAGCGGGTGGGAGAATATACAATGAGCAGTTCTTC. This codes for CASSQAGGRIYNEQFF.

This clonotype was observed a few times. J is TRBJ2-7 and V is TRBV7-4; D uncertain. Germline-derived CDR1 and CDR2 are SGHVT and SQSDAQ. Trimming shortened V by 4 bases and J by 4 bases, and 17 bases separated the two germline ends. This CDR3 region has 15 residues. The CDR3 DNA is TGTGCCAGCAGCTCAACAGCCGGTGGGATATACGAGCAGTACTTC. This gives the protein CASSSTAGGIYEQYF.

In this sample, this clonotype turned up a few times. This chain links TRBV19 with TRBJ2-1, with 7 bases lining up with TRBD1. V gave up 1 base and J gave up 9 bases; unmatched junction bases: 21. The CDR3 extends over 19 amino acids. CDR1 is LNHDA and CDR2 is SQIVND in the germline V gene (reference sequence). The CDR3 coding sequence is TGTGCCAGTAGTATAGCAGGGATGGGGCTGCTAAGGGGGCTTGCTGAGCAGTTCTTC. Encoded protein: CASSIAGMGLLRGLAEQFF.

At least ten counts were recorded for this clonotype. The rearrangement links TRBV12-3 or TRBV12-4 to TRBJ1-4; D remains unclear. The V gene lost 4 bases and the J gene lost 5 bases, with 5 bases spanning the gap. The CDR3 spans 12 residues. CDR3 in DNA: TGTGCCAGCAGTTCGGGCAATGAAAAACTGTTTTTT. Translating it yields CASSSGNEKLFF.

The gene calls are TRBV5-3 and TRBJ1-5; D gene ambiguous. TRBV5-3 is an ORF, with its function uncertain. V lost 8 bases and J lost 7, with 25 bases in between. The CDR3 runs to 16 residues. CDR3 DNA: TGTGCCAGCAGCCCTGACCCGGGTCTCAACCAACAGCCCCAGCATTTT. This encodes CASSPDPGLNQQPQHF.

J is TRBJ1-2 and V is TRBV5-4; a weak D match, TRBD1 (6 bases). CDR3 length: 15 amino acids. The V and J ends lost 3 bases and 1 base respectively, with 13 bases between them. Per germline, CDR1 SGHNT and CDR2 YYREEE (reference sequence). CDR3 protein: CASSSLGQLNYGYTF. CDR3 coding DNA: TGTGCCAGCAGCTCCCTCGGACAGCTTAACTATGGCTACACCTTC. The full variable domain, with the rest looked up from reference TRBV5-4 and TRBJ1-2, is ETGVTQSPTHLIKTRGQQVTLRCSSQSGHNTVSWYQQALGQGPQFIFQYYREEENGRGNFPPRFSGLQFPNYSSELNVNALELDDSALYLCASSSLGQLNYGYTFGSGTRLTVV.